The next 22 T cell receptor beta chains were all read from a single sample in a study of OX40 agonist ivuxolimab in advanced cancers. Method: immunoSEQ multiplex PCR; TCRdb's copy keeps in-frame clones and lacks some. The sample consists of around 70,000 clones, about 82% of them appearing once. The source material was CD4+ or CD8+ T cells sorted from blood, sampled in a trial of the OX40 agonist ivuxolimab. The receptors originated from an adult with an advanced solid tumor such as melanoma, head and neck, liver or kidney cancer.

The chain links TRBV29-1 to TRBJ2-1; 11 bases agree with TRBD1. This CDR3 spans 14 amino acids. J lost 4 bases, V lost 8 bases, and 7 bases had no gene match. Germline values: CDR1 SQVTM, CDR2 ANQGSEA. The CDR3 loop reads CSLPGQGAYNEQFF. The DNA for the CDR3 is TGCAGCTTACCTGGACAGGGGGCATACAATGAGCAGTTCTTC.

CDR3 sequence (DNA): TGTGCCAGCAGGCCGACAGGGGATTGGACGGAAAAACTGTTTTTT. Translated: CASRPTGDWTEKLFF. V usage is TRBV7-9 and J usage is TRBJ1-4; 8 nucleotides align to TRBD1. Germline CDR1 is SEHNR and CDR2 is FQNEAQ (reference sequence). This CDR3 has 15 amino acids. With V trimmed by 6 bases and J by 8 bases, 11 bases remained unmatched.

V gene TRBV29-1 combines with J gene TRBJ1-4; no clear D gene. Germline V gene lookup returns CDR1 SQVTM and CDR2 ANQGSEA. The CDR3 has 12 residues. The ends were cut back, 7 bases at V and 0 bases at J, with 6 bases in the middle. Here the CDR3 DNA reads TGCAGCGCCAGACCAACTAATGAAAAACTGTTTTTT. It encodes CSARPTNEKLFF.

The rearrangement joins TRBV7-9 to TRBJ1-2, with unresolved D. The germline gives CDR1 SEHNR, CDR2 FQNEAQ (reference sequence). CDR3 length equals 13 residues. Trimming took 2 bases from V and 7 from J, leaving 11 bases between them. CDR3 nucleotide sequence: TGTGCCAGCAGCTTAAGAGGTGGTGGTGGCTACACCTTC. Its translation is CASSLRGGGGYTF.

The chain has TRBV7-9 and TRBJ2-5; 14 bases are a match to TRBD2. The germline V gene has CDR1 SEHNR and CDR2 FQNEAQ (reference sequence). Trimming took 5 bases from V and 2 from J; bases not matched to a gene: 7. The CDR3 runs 17 residues. CDR3 sequence: CASSLGTSGSLQETQYF. Here the CDR3 DNA reads TGTGCCAGCAGCCTTGGGACTAGCGGGAGTCTACAAGAGACCCAGTACTTC.

The CDR3 DNA sequence: TGTGCCAGCAGCTTTGGGGGCAGTGAGACCCAGTACTTC. Residues: CASSFGGSETQYF. V and J are TRBV5-4 and TRBJ2-5; D possibly corresponds to TRBD1 (6 bases). Deletions cut 2 bases from V and 5 bases from J, with 10 bases between. The CDR3 has 13 residues. Looked up from germline, CDR1 is SGHNT and CDR2 is YYREEE (reference sequence).

The genes are TRBV6-1 and TRBJ2-1, with 9 bases identical to TRBD1. The CDR3 consists of 16 residues. Germline CDR1 MNHNS, CDR2 SASEGT. V lost 3 bases, J lost 8 bases, and 11 bases stayed unmatched. CDR3 residues: CASSDPGTGYNHEQFF. The CDR3, as DNA: TGTGCCAGCAGTGACCCCGGGACAGGGTATAACCATGAGCAGTTCTTC.

The chain is built from TRBV5-8 and TRBJ1-3, with a weak D call TRBD1 (6 bases). The V gene lost 1 base and the J gene lost 3 bases, with 8 bases spanning the gap. Per germline, CDR1 SGHTS and CDR2 YDEGEE. The CDR3 runs 14 residues. DNA for the CDR3: TGTGCCAGCAGCTTGAACAGGGTTGGAAACACCATATATTTT. The encoded protein is CASSLNRVGNTIYF.

The chain couples TRBV19 to TRBJ2-1; D possibly corresponds to TRBD1 (6 bases). The CDR3 is made up of 12 amino acids. Trimming stripped 7 bases from V and 6 bases from J, with 10 bases between. Germline CDR1 reads LNHDA; CDR2 reads SQIVND (reference sequence). In nucleotides, the CDR3 is TGTGCCAGTACTGCGGACAGCAATGAGCAGTTCTTC. Amino acid sequence: CASTADSNEQFF.

V is TRBV7-9 and J is TRBJ1-2, with D maybe TRBD1 (5 bases). CDR3 length equals 13 residues. Trimming left V 3 bases short and J 6 bases short, with 11 bases between. CDR1 and CDR2 (germline): SEHNR, FQNEAQ (reference sequence). The chain's CDR3 is CASSFEAGNGYTF. The DNA for the CDR3 is TGTGCCAGCAGCTTCGAGGCAGGGAATGGCTACACCTTC.

By sample fraction, this clone is medium-sized. The chain combines TRBV29-1 with TRBJ1-2; D may be TRBD1 (6 bases). The germline CDR1 and CDR2 sequences are SQVTM and ANQGSEA. The CDR3 sequence is 13 residues long. V was shortened by 4 bases and J by 7 bases, with 16 bases between the two germline ends. The CDR3 sequence is CSVASSGAAGYTF. CDR3 DNA: TGCAGCGTTGCTAGTTCGGGGGCAGCTGGCTACACCTTC.

This clone was counted a few times. This chain uses TRBV28 with TRBJ2-5, with 10 bases matching TRBD1. The V segment lost 2 bases and the J segment 4 bases; nucleotides outside the gene matches: 7. CDR1 and CDR2 from the germline V gene are MDHEN and SYDVKM. The length of the CDR3 is 16 residues. CDR3 amino acids: CASSLPLGQGIETQYF. The CDR3 DNA reads as TGTGCCAGCAGTTTACCCTTGGGACAGGGGATAGAGACCCAGTACTTC.

V usage is TRBV6-6 and J usage is TRBJ2-7, with D tentatively TRBD2 (5 bases). The germline gives CDR1 MNHNY, CDR2 SVGAGI (reference sequence). The CDR3 totals 15 residues. V gave up 6 bases and J gave up 4 bases, with 19 bases separating them. The CDR3 nucleotides read TGTGCCAGCAGCCCCATGAGGGCCCCGATATACGAGCAGTACTTC. It specifies CASSPMRAPIYEQYF.

This clone is a singleton in its sample. The sample holds other DNA sequences that translate to the same CDR3. V usage is TRBV6-1 and J usage is TRBJ1-2; possibly TRBD1 for D (6 bases). Germline V gene sequence: CDR1 MNHNS, CDR2 SASEGT. The CDR3 extends over 13 amino acids. V was cut by 6 bases and J by 4 bases, with 12 bases left in between. For the CDR3, the DNA is TGTGCCAGCAGCCCGACAGGTAGCTATGGCTACACCTTC. Translation gives CASSPTGSYGYTF.

The chain employs TRBV9 and TRBJ2-3, with 9 bases aligning to TRBD1. The CDR3 spans 16 residues. Germline V gives CDR1 SGDLS, CDR2 YYNGEE. V lost 1 base and J lost 2; bases outside the gene matches: 5. CDR3 in amino acids: CASSVRGQGFTDTQYF. CDR3 sequence (DNA): TGTGCCAGCAGCGTAAGGGGACAGGGCTTCACAGATACGCAGTATTTT.

V usage is TRBV7-2 and J usage is TRBJ2-1; 7 positions match TRBD1. The CDR3 totals 16 residues. Per the germline V gene, CDR1 is SGHTA and CDR2 is FQGNSA. The ends lost 6 bases at V and 9 bases at J; junction bases unmatched: 17. Here the CDR3 DNA reads TGTGCCAGCAGGGAAGCCGGGACAGTCATGTGGAGTGAGCAGTTCTTC. Translating gives CASREAGTVMWSEQFF.

The J gene is TRBJ1-4, the V gene TRBV4-1; D is unclear. The germline V gene has CDR1 MGHRA and CDR2 YSYEKL. V lost 1 base to trimming and J lost 8 bases, with 11 bases between them. The CDR3 consists of 14 residues. The CDR3 reads CASSQGRIGEKLFF. The CDR3 coding sequence is TGCGCCAGCAGCCAAGGACGGATCGGAGAAAAACTGTTTTTT.

The V and J genes are TRBV29-1 and TRBJ2-1; 8 bases map to TRBD1. Trimming at V came to 5 bases and at J to 4 bases, leaving 7 bases not matched to a gene. The germline V gene has CDR1 SQVTM and CDR2 ANQGSEA. This CDR3 is built from 14 residues. CDR3 sequence reads: CSVPDRAPYNEQFF. CDR3 DNA: TGCAGCGTTCCGGACAGGGCACCGTACAATGAGCAGTTCTTC.

The chain has TRBV7-2 and TRBJ2-2, with 8 bases aligning to TRBD2. The J segment lost 4 bases and the V segment lost 1 base, leaving 8 bases of the junction unmatched. Germline CDR1 is SGHTA and CDR2 is FQGNSA. The CDR3 extends over 17 amino acids. In DNA, the CDR3 is TGTGCCAGCAGCTTAGTCGCGGTAGCGGGGAGCACCGGGGAGCTGTTTTTT. It codes for CASSLVAVAGSTGELFF. The full variable domain, completed using reference TRBV7-2 and TRBJ2-2, is GAGVSQSPSNKVTEKGKDVELRCDPISGHTALYWYRQSLGQGLEFLIYFQGNSAPDKSGLPSDRFSAERTGGSVSTLTIQRTQQEDSAVYLCASSLVAVAGSTGELFFGEGSRLTVL.

This rearrangement joins TRBV12-5 to TRBJ2-1; D unresolved. Trimming shortened V by 2 bases and J by 0 bases, and 11 bases separated the two germline ends. Germline values: CDR1 LGHNT, CDR2 FRNRAP. The CDR3 runs 16 residues. The CDR3 coding sequence is TGTGCTAGTGGTTTGTTCTCTGGCCTCTCCTACAATGAGCAGTTCTTC. This gives the protein CASGLFSGLSYNEQFF.

This chain's CDR3 is CASSGTGWVNGYTF. In DNA, the CDR3 is TGCGCCAGCAGCGGGACAGGGTGGGTGAATGGCTACACCTTC. The chain couples TRBV4-3 to TRBJ1-2, with 9 bases that match TRBD1. This CDR3 is 14 amino acids long. The germline gives CDR1 LGHNA, CDR2 YSLEER. Losses at the gene ends were 5 bases for V and 6 bases for J; bases not matched to a gene: 7.

This clone was seen only a few times. The chain links TRBV6-1 to TRBJ1-6; maybe TRBD1 (5 bases). CDR3 size: 15 residues. Germline-derived CDR1 and CDR2 are MNHNS and SASEGT. V shed 2 bases and J shed 7 bases, with 12 bases lying between them. This CDR3 reads CASSETQGSNSPLHF. CDR3 nucleotides: TGTGCCAGCAGTGAAACCCAGGGATCCAATTCACCCCTCCACTTT.